Listed here are 2 T cell receptor beta chains from one sample, sequenced in a study of identical twins. Via MiXCR, TCRdb re-called the 5' RACE reads, giving one row per CDR3 protein. The data show under 300,000 distinct CDR3 sequences, around 15% seen once. The sample comprised memory (CD45RO+) T cells sorted from blood. The receptors derive from a woman aged 18-29 years in good health.

This clonotype was seen only a few times. This chain connects TRBV25-1 to TRBJ2-1, with a tentative D call TRBD1 (5 bases). The germline V gene encodes CDR1 MGHDK and CDR2 SYGVNS. The CDR3 runs 13 residues. V lost 2 bases, J lost 9 bases, and 11 bases lay in between. The CDR3 protein is CASSELNRSEQFF. CDR3 nucleotide sequence: TGTGCCAGCAGTGAACTCAACAGGTCTGAGCAGTTCTTC.

This clonotype was detected a few times. CDR3 in amino acids: CASSPSGQLTYGYTF. Written as DNA, the CDR3 is TGTGCCAGCTCACCCTCGGGACAGCTTACTTATGGCTACACCTTC. The gene calls are TRBV18 and TRBJ1-2; TRBD1 matches at 7 bases. V was clipped by 3 bases and J by 5 bases; unmatched bases: 9. The germline CDR1 and CDR2 sequences are KGHSH and LQKENI. CDR3 length: 15 amino acids.